This T cell receptor beta chain derives from a study of shared clonotypes between healthy human individuals. Whole-study context: The people who gave samples were a couple of women and a few men aged 18 to 49. For every donor, three CD4 naive, three CD4 memory, two CD8 naive and one CD8 memory plates were used. Points from the study as a whole: Some naive CD4 clonotypes, roughly 5%, turned up in common across several donors.

A remark on this clone: Its antigen is unknown. Other DNA sequences of this sample code for an identical CDR3.

The CDR3 covers 15 residues. Germline assignment: CDR1 SNHLY and CDR2 FYNNEI. The V and J ends lost 3 bases and 1 base respectively, with 10 bases between them. The naive CD8 population came from CD45RO-negative cells selected for CCR7, without terminally differentiated effector memory CD45RA+ cells. Using immunoSEQ multiplex PCR, the repertoire was profiled, and TCRdb retains in-frame clones only, with some absent. This table has about 2.1 million clones, 85% to 95% appearing once. The chain couples TRBV2 to TRBJ2-1, with D possibly matching TRBD2 (5 bases). Source material: naive CD8+ T cells from PBMCs. This clonotype originated in a young man in good health. Some clones in this sample may be carry-over from other donors' samples. CDR3 protein: CASSEGGSSYNEQFF. The CDR3 DNA sequence: TGTGCCAGCAGTGAGGGCGGGTCTTCCTACAATGAGCAGTTCTTC.